The text below deals with one TCR beta chain. Its specificity is not known. Included in the TCR beta cDNA libraries were unique molecular identifiers. Researchers reported 520,000 or so cDNA molecules coming from roughly 1 to 10 million T cells. TCRdb passed the PCR reads through MiXCR, listing each CDR3 protein once. The sample includes about 770,000 distinct CDR3 sequences, about half of them seen just once. V lost 5 bases to trimming and J lost 9 bases, with 20 bases between them. The CDR3 loop spans 15 amino acids. Germline assignment: CDR1 SGHTA and CDR2 FQGNSA. The data are from a study of post-analysis software for immune sequencing data. Looking at the study overall: Relapsing-remitting, secondary progressive and progressive-relapsing courses of multiple sclerosis were included.

Whole-study findings and limits: F measure grouped same-batch samples tightly together. In patients, TRBV5-6, TRBV5-1 and TRBV20-1 belonged to roughly 5 TRBV segments found more frequently than in controls. Multiple sclerosis was associated with a significant reduction in normalized Chao1 diversity relative to controls.

The sequence was collected from a girl aged 10-17 years with multiple sclerosis. Sequencing used blood. The V gene is TRBV7-2, the J gene TRBJ2-4, with TRBD2 as a possible D gene (6 bases). The CDR3 spells CASSTGGARRGIQYF. The CDR3 region has the DNA TGTGCCAGCAGCACAGGAGGGGCACGAAGGGGCATTCAGTACTTC.